This is a list of T cell receptor beta chains from one sample in a study of cytomegalovirus exposure and HLA in healthy donors. Clones were sequenced by immunoSEQ multiplex PCR, and TCRdb holds only the in-frame ones, with some missing. The repertoire holds 100,000 to 150,000 clones, with 72% as singletons. What was sequenced was PBMCs. These receptors all come from a man under 40 in good health and CMV-seronegative. CDR3s include the opening cysteine and the closing phenylalanine or tryptophan. D genes are given only for firm matches. The size of a clone is reported for some rows only, either as once, few or many, or as a class for expanded clones.

d_call	v_call	j_call	clone_size	cdr3_nt	cdr3_aa
-	TRBV11-2	TRBJ2-7	-	TGTGCCAGCAGCTTAGATCTAACAGCATCCTACGAGCAGTACTTC	CASSLDLTASYEQYF
-	TRBV6-6	TRBJ2-1	-	TGTGCCAGCAGTTACAGAGTCAATGAGCAGTTCTTC	CASSYRVNEQFF
TRBD2	TRBV10-3	TRBJ2-3	-	TGTGCCATCAGGAATAGCGGGGGGTTCACAGATACGCAGTATTTT	CAIRNSGGFTDTQYF
-	TRBV19	TRBJ1-5	-	TGTGCCAGTAGTATATGGAGACAGGCTAATCAGCCCCAGCATTTT	CASSIWRQANQPQHF
-	TRBV2	TRBJ1-3	-	TGTGCCAGCAGTGAGAATGCTGGGACTTCTGGAAACACCATATATTTT	CASSENAGTSGNTIYF
-	TRBV5-1	TRBJ2-7	few	TGCGCCAGCAGCTTGGACCCGACAGGTCGTGGCTACGAGCAGTACTTC	CASSLDPTGRGYEQYF
TRBD1	TRBV30	TRBJ1-2	-	TGTGCCTGGAGGCCAATCGAGGGACAGGGGGCCTATGGCTACACCTTC	CAWRPIEGQGAYGYTF
-	TRBV7-8	TRBJ1-1	-	TGTGCCAGCAGCCCGCACAGGGATCGAGACACTGAAGCTTTCTTT	CASSPHRDRDTEAFF
-	TRBV6-1	TRBJ1-3	-	TGTGCCAGCAGGAGTAGCCACTCTGGAAACACCATATATTTT	CASRSSHSGNTIYF
TRBD1	TRBV29-1	TRBJ1-1	-	TGCAGCGTTCAGGGACAGGGGGCCACTGAAGCTTTCTTT	CSVQGQGATEAFF
-	TRBV18	TRBJ2-7	once	TGTGCCAGCTCAAGGAGGGACAGCTCCTACGAGCAGTACTTC	CASSRRDSSYEQYF
-	TRBV5-1	TRBJ1-1	-	TGCGCCAGCAGCTTTTTACAGGGAAACACTGAAGCTTTCTTT	CASSFLQGNTEAFF
-	TRBV15	TRBJ2-7	-	TGTGCCACCAGCCGGAGAGGGGGATCCAGCTACGAGCAGTACTTC	CATSRRGGSSYEQYF
-	TRBV2	TRBJ1-2	-	TGTGCCAGCAGTCCAGACAGGAAGGGTGGCTACACCTTC	CASSPDRKGGYTF
TRBD2	TRBV7-8	TRBJ2-3	-	TGTGCCAGCAGCCCTAGCGGGGAGGCAGATACGCAGTATTTT	CASSPSGEADTQYF
-	TRBV7-9	TRBJ1-2	-	TGTGCCAGCAGCTTACGAGGACAGAACTATGGCTACACCTTC	CASSLRGQNYGYTF
TRBD1	TRBV27	TRBJ1-6	-	TGTGCCAGCAGTATGGGACAGGATAATTCACCCCTCCACTTT	CASSMGQDNSPLHF
-	TRBV4-3	TRBJ1-4	-	TGCGCCAGCAGCCAGGGCAGGGGTGGAACTAATGAAAAACTGTTTTTT	CASSQGRGGTNEKLFF
-	TRBV19	TRBJ1-4	-	TGTGCCAGTAGTATCGAGACGGCGGCTGAAAAACTGTTTTTT	CASSIETAAEKLFF
-	TRBV29-1	TRBJ2-5	few	TGCAGCGTCTACAGGGACCAAGAGACCCAGTACTTC	CSVYRDQETQYF
TRBD2	TRBV29-1	TRBJ2-3	-	TGCAGCGTTGATGCGGGGGGGACAGATACGCAGTATTTT	CSVDAGGTDTQYF
TRBD2	TRBV4-2	TRBJ2-3	-	TGTGCCAGCAGCCAAGCTCAAGTGTCCCTAGCGGGGGGGCTTAATACGCAGTATTTT	CASSQAQVSLAGGLNTQYF
-	TRBV30	TRBJ1-4	once	TGTGCCTGGAGTGTTTTGTGGGGCGGAGAAAAACTGTTTTTT	CAWSVLWGGEKLFF
TRBD1	TRBV9	TRBJ2-7	-	TGTGCCAGCAGCGCCAGGACAGGGTTCCCCTACGAGCAGTACTTC	CASSARTGFPYEQYF
TRBD1	TRBV6-5	TRBJ2-2	few	TGTGCCAGCAGCCAAACGGACAGGGGTACCGGGGAGCTGTTTTTT	CASSQTDRGTGELFF
-	TRBV4-1	TRBJ2-3	-	TGCGCCAGCAAGCCATCCTCGGGACTTCATACGCAGTATTTT	CASKPSSGLHTQYF
TRBD1	TRBV7-2	TRBJ1-5	-	TGTGCCAGCAGCTTAGGTGGGACAGCCCGGGTCCAGCCCCAGCATTTT	CASSLGGTARVQPQHF
TRBD1	TRBV27	TRBJ1-5	-	TGTGCCACCATGGGACCAGGGGGATTGGGACAGCCCCAGCATTTT	CATMGPGGLGQPQHF
TRBD1	TRBV7-3	TRBJ2-1	-	TGTGCCAGCAGCTCCCGGACAGGGCAGAATGAGCAGTTCTTC	CASSSRTGQNEQFF
-	TRBV27	TRBJ2-7	-	TGTGCCAGCAGCGCGACAGTAAGACTCTACGAGCAGTACTTC	CASSATVRLYEQYF
-	TRBV9	TRBJ2-3	once	TGTGCCAGCAGCGTAGATGTGGGCAGGGAGGAAGATACGCAGTATTTT	CASSVDVGREEDTQYF
TRBD1	TRBV30	TRBJ1-2	-	TGTGCCTCTACCGGGTCGGGCAGGGGGCAAGATGGCTATGGCTACACCTTC	CASTGSGRGQDGYGYTF
-	TRBV2	TRBJ2-5	-	TGTGCCAGCTTTAGGGTCCCCTTTGCAGGGAGGGAGACCCAGTACTTC	CASFRVPFAGRETQYF
-	TRBV27	TRBJ1-6	-	TGTGCCAGCTCTAAGGGGGTGAGCTCCTATAATTCACCCCTCCACTTT	CASSKGVSSYNSPLHF
TRBD1	TRBV28	TRBJ1-1	few	TGTGCCAGCAGCCCTGCGACAGGGCCGATACGGGCTTTCTTT	CASSPATGPIRAFF
-	TRBV10-1	TRBJ2-7	-	TGCGCCAGCAGCCCTGGAAAAACAGGGAGCCACGAGCAGTACTTC	CASSPGKTGSHEQYF
-	TRBV7-2	TRBJ1-2	-	TGTGCCACCTCGGACAGCCATGGATATGGCTACACCTTC	CATSDSHGYGYTF
-	TRBV19	TRBJ1-1	-	TGTGCCAGTAGTATAGCCTCCACTGAAGCTTTCTTT	CASSIASTEAFF
-	TRBV7-2	TRBJ2-5	once	TGTGCCAGCAGCTCAACTCCAGGCCAAGAGACCCAGTACTTC	CASSSTPGQETQYF
-	TRBV7-8	TRBJ1-1	once	TGTGCCAGCAGCCCTCGACCCGGAGGTTTGGCGAACACTGAAGCTTTCTTT	CASSPRPGGLANTEAFF
TRBD2	TRBV2	TRBJ2-1	-	TGTGCCAGCAGTGAACTAGCGGGGGGCCGCTCCTACAATGAGCAGTTCTTC	CASSELAGGRSYNEQFF
-	TRBV7-2	TRBJ1-5	-	TGTGCCAGCAGCTCAGACAGTAGCAATCAGCCCCAGCATTTT	CASSSDSSNQPQHF
TRBD1	TRBV9	TRBJ1-6	-	TGTGCCAGCAGCCCCCTGACAGGGTATAATTCACCCCTCCACTTT	CASSPLTGYNSPLHF
TRBD1	TRBV6-1	TRBJ2-3	-	TGTGCCAGCAGTGAAGGGACAGGAGTCGCGGAAGATACGCAGTATTTT	CASSEGTGVAEDTQYF
TRBD1	TRBV29-1	TRBJ1-1	-	TGCAGCGTTACCGGGACAGGGATGACTGAAGCTTTCTTT	CSVTGTGMTEAFF
-	TRBV7-6	TRBJ2-7	-	TGTGCCAGCGCTGAACCCCCTGGGGGCGAGCAGTACTTC	CASAEPPGGEQYF
TRBD1	TRBV10-3	TRBJ2-3	-	TGTGCCATCAGTGCTCCCGGGACAGAAAGCACAGATACGCAGTATTTT	CAISAPGTESTDTQYF
TRBD2	TRBV5-1	TRBJ2-2	few	TGCGCCAGCAGCTTGGGAGTAGCGGGTAACACCGGGGAGCTGTTTTTT	CASSLGVAGNTGELFF
-	TRBV29-1	TRBJ2-2	-	TGCAGCGTCGGTATGAACACCGGGGAGCTGTTTTTT	CSVGMNTGELFF
-	TRBV7-2	TRBJ1-1	few	TGTGCCAGCAGCTTATCGCCAGGGGAGACTGAAGCTTTCTTT	CASSLSPGETEAFF
-	TRBV19	TRBJ2-1	-	TGTGCCAGTAGTATTGATATTTCTACCTACAATGAGCAGTTCTTC	CASSIDISTYNEQFF
TRBD1	TRBV4-1	TRBJ1-2	-	TGCGCCAGCAGCCCCGGACAGGCCTCAAACTATGGCTACACCTTC	CASSPGQASNYGYTF
TRBD1	TRBV7-8	TRBJ1-1	few	TGTGCCAGCGGCTTGGGGGACAGACTTAACACTGAAGCTTTCTTT	CASGLGDRLNTEAFF
-	TRBV13	TRBJ2-1	-	TGTGCCAGCAGCTTCGTCAGGGGAAATGAGCAGTTCTTC	CASSFVRGNEQFF
-	TRBV5-1	TRBJ2-2	few	TGCGCCAGCAGGGAGACAGTCGGCACCGGGGAGCTGTTTTTT	CASRETVGTGELFF
-	TRBV7-2	TRBJ2-7	few	TGTGCCAGCAGCTTAGTAAGGGGGGGATACGAGCAGTACTTC	CASSLVRGGYEQYF